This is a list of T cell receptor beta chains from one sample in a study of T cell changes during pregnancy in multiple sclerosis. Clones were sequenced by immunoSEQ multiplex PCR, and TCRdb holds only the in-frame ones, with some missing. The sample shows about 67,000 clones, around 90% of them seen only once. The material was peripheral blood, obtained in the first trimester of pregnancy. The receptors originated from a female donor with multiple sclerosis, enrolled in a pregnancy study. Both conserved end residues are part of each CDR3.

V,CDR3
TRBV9,CASSVFGTAGNEQFF
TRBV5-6,CASSLFKGENTEAFF
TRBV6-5,CASSTRDPVSYEQYF
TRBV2,CASRDRNTYEQYF
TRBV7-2,CASSLSLGQTNSPLHF
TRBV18,CASSPRQGGGGELFF
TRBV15,CATSRDFPPRDTQYF
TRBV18,CASSPKQGAVYEQYF
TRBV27,CASSLTEHTEAFF
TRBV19,CASGEVNTGELFF
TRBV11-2,CASSLSTGGPETQYF
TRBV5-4,CASSLASGVTNEQFF
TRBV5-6,CASSATGLGELFF
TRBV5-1,CASSLDPRGDNYGYTF
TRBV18,CASSPNWGGDTEAFF
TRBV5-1,CASSLVLTTGKEAFF
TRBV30,CAWDGRSRYGYTF
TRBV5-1,CASSYGTGVSSGANVLTF
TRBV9,CASSAGAGHDGYTF
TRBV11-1,CASSLDGGGELFF
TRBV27,CASSSGGRQSYEQYF
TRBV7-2,CASSLGGGDYGYTF
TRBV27,CASSLSSSYSYNEQFF
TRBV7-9,CASLQGGTYEQYF
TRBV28,CASSLLTGGASYNEQFF